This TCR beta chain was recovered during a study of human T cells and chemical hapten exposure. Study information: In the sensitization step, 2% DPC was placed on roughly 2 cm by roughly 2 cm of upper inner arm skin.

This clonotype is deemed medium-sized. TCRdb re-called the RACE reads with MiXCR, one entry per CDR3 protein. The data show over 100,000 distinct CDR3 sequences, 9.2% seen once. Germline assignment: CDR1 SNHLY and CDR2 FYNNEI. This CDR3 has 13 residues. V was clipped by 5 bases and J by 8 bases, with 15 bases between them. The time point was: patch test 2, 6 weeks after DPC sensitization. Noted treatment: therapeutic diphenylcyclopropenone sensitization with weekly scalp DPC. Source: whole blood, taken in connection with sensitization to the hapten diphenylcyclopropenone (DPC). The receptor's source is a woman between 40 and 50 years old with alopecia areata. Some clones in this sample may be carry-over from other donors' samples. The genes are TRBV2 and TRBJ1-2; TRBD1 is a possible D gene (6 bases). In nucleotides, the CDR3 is TGTGCCAGCAGTTTCACAGGGTTTGGCGGCTACACCTTC. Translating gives CASSFTGFGGYTF.